Listed below are T cell receptor beta chains from one sample, sequenced in a study of blood T cell repertoires in COVID-19. The table came from immunoSEQ multiplex PCR; TCRdb's copy has only in-frame clones and leaves some out. This table holds under 300,000 clones, roughly 88% found once. The sample consisted of peripheral blood. These receptors were obtained from a woman between 40 and 50 years old who had recovered from COVID-19. The CDR3 runs from the conserved cysteine through the conserved F or W. The D gene is left open where the match is weak. Only some rows state a clone size, as once, few, many or a class for expanded clones.

-	TRBV11-2	TRBD2	TRBJ2-2	CASSLESLAGRTGELFF	TGTGCCAGCAGCTTAGAAAGTCTAGCGGGCAGGACCGGGGAGCTGTTTTTT
-	TRBV5-6	-	TRBJ1-3	CASSRLESGNTIYF	TGTGCCAGCAGCCGGTTAGAATCTGGAAACACCATATATTTT
-	TRBV28	-	TRBJ2-3	CASLWQGSSGTDTQYF	TGTGCCAGCCTGTGGCAGGGATCGAGTGGCACAGATACGCAGTATTTT
-	TRBV2	-	TRBJ2-5	CASSEALPGIQETQYF	TGTGCCAGCAGTGAAGCATTACCAGGGATCCAAGAGACCCAGTACTTC
-	TRBV7-2	-	TRBJ2-3	CASSLGSGTGMSDTQYF	TGTGCCAGCAGCTTAGGTTCCGGGACTGGGATGTCAGATACGCAGTATTTT
few	TRBV4-1	-	TRBJ1-2	CASSQERLGTGRNYGYTF	TGCGCCAGCAGCCAAGAACGTCTAGGAACAGGTAGAAACTATGGCTACACCTTC
-	TRBV2	-	TRBJ1-6	CASSGRDWGSPLHF	TGTGCCAGCAGTGGAAGGGACTGGGGTTCACCCCTCCACTTT
-	TRBV5-1	TRBD2	TRBJ2-7	CASSSRAGDSHEQYF	TGCGCCAGCAGCTCCCGAGCGGGAGACTCCCACGAGCAGTACTTC
-	TRBV19	-	TRBJ2-7	CASSIDRGDEQYF	TGTGCCAGTAGTATAGATCGCGGGGACGAGCAGTACTTC
few	TRBV11-3	-	TRBJ2-5	CASNRLGTQETQYF	TGTGCCAGCAACCGACTAGGGACCCAAGAGACCCAGTACTTC
-	TRBV5-1	TRBD1	TRBJ2-5	CASSRDRPLQETQYF	TGCGCCAGCAGCAGGGACAGACCTTTGCAAGAGACCCAGTACTTC
-	TRBV7-9	TRBD1	TRBJ2-7	CASRRTGVYEQYF	TGTGCCAGCAGAAGGACAGGGGTTTACGAGCAGTACTTC
-	TRBV3-1/TRBV3-2	-	TRBJ2-5	CASTEGVEETQYF	TGTGCCAGCACCGAGGGGGTGGAAGAGACCCAGTACTTC
once	TRBV28	-	TRBJ1-2	CASRPQGLGYGYTF	TGTGCCAGCAGGCCCCAGGGTCTCGGCTATGGCTACACCTTC
-	TRBV19	-	TRBJ1-2	CASSQPDSRIYGYTF	TGTGCCAGTTCCCAGCCGGACAGCAGAATCTATGGCTACACCTTC
-	TRBV5-1	TRBD1	TRBJ2-5	CASSSYGQGAGETQYF	TGCGCCAGCAGCTCCTACGGACAGGGGGCAGGGGAGACCCAGTACTTC
-	TRBV2	TRBD2	TRBJ2-1	CASRTSGGLYNEQFF	TGTGCCAGCCGGACTAGCGGGGGGCTTTACAATGAGCAGTTCTTC
-	TRBV7-2	-	TRBJ2-7	CASSSWDSPNYEQYF	TGTGCCAGCAGCTCTTGGGACTCACCTAACTACGAGCAGTACTTC
-	TRBV28	TRBD2	TRBJ2-5	CASRRLAGAWEKETQYF	TGTGCCAGCAGGAGACTAGCGGGGGCCTGGGAAAAAGAGACCCAGTACTTC
-	TRBV2	-	TRBJ1-4	CASSTQRENEKLFF	TGTGCCAGCAGTACACAGAGAGAGAATGAAAAACTGTTTTTT
-	TRBV28	TRBD1	TRBJ1-2	CASSPGQSPYGYTF	TGTGCCAGCAGTCCGGGACAGTCTCCCTATGGCTACACCTTC
-	TRBV29-1	-	TRBJ1-5	CSVITGNQPQHF	TGCAGCGTCATCACAGGCAATCAGCCCCAGCATTTT
-	TRBV5-6	TRBD1	TRBJ2-2	CASTIFISTGGVRTGELFF	TGTGCCAGCACCATCTTTATTTCGACAGGGGGAGTGCGCACCGGGGAGCTGTTTTTT
-	TRBV7-2	TRBD2	TRBJ2-5	CASSLPSGGAETQYF	TGTGCCAGCAGCTTGCCTAGCGGGGGGGCAGAGACCCAGTACTTC
-	TRBV19	TRBD1	TRBJ1-1	CASTTTGGDTEAFF	TGTGCCAGTACCACGACAGGGGGAGACACTGAAGCTTTCTTT
few	TRBV24-1	-	TRBJ1-5	CATSETGFLGNQPQHF	TGTGCCACCAGTGAAACAGGGTTCCTGGGCAATCAGCCCCAGCATTTT
-	TRBV11-2	TRBD1	TRBJ1-6	CASSITGGDSPLHF	TGTGCCAGCAGCATCACAGGGGGGGATTCACCCCTCCACTTT
-	TRBV24-1	TRBD1	TRBJ2-7	CATQRDRGYEQYF	TGTGCCACCCAGCGGGACAGGGGATACGAGCAGTACTTC
few	TRBV19	-	TRBJ2-5	CASRLGPNQETQYF	TGTGCCAGTAGATTGGGGCCGAACCAAGAGACCCAGTACTTC
-	TRBV3-1/TRBV3-2	-	TRBJ2-3	CASSQASATQYF	TGTGCCAGCAGCCAAGCGAGCGCTACGCAGTATTTT
-	TRBV5-4	-	TRBJ2-7	CASSLSGGPAYEQYF	TGTGCCAGCAGCTTAAGTGGAGGGCCTGCCTACGAGCAGTACTTC
-	TRBV5-4	TRBD1	TRBJ1-2	CASSLEGAGGYTF	TGTGCCAGCAGCTTGGAGGGGGCGGGTGGCTACACCTTC
-	TRBV7-2	TRBD1	TRBJ2-6	CASSLGGQGSGANVLTF	TGTGCCAGCAGCTTAGGGGGACAGGGATCTGGGGCCAACGTCCTGACTTTC
-	TRBV3-1/TRBV3-2	TRBD1	TRBJ2-7	CASSQVLTGAPYEQYF	TGTGCCAGCAGCCAAGTTCTGACAGGGGCCCCCTACGAGCAGTACTTC
-	TRBV5-1	-	TRBJ2-5	CASSQPGSPRETQYF	TGCGCCAGCAGCCAGCCCGGGAGCCCCCGGGAGACCCAGTACTTC
-	TRBV7-9	TRBD1	TRBJ2-3	CASSFGQGIADTQYF	TGTGCCAGCAGCTTTGGACAGGGAATAGCAGATACGCAGTATTTT
few	TRBV5-1	-	TRBJ1-5	CASSPERGQPQHF	TGCGCCAGCAGCCCTGAGAGGGGGCAGCCCCAGCATTTT
once	TRBV9	TRBD1	TRBJ2-3	CASTRQARGSTDTQYF	TGTGCCAGCACCCGACAGGCCAGGGGGAGCACAGATACGCAGTATTTT
-	TRBV5-5	-	TRBJ1-5	CASSLGPGNQPQHF	TGTGCCAGCAGCTTGGGCCCGGGCAATCAGCCCCAGCATTTT
once	TRBV30	-	TRBJ1-5	CAWSRIQGKNQPQHF	TGTGCCTGGAGCCGTATACAGGGTAAGAATCAGCCCCAGCATTTT
few	TRBV19	-	TRBJ1-5	CASSSGWQPQHF	TGTGCCAGTAGTTCAGGCTGGCAGCCCCAGCATTTT
once	TRBV18	TRBD1	TRBJ1-2	CASSPAGQNYGYTF	TGTGCCAGCTCACCTGCGGGACAGAACTATGGCTACACCTTC
-	TRBV6-5	-	TRBJ1-2	CASSPPDRSYGYTF	TGTGCCAGCAGTCCGCCCGACAGGAGCTATGGCTACACCTTC
-	TRBV19	-	TRBJ1-4	CASSTRSTNEKLFF	TGTGCCAGTAGTACACGGAGTACTAATGAAAAACTGTTTTTT
few	TRBV7-8	TRBD1	TRBJ2-7	CASSGRDRVSEQYF	TGTGCCAGCAGCGGAAGGGACAGGGTAAGCGAGCAGTACTTC
few	TRBV18	-	TRBJ2-5	CASSPPTAQRKTQYF	TGTGCCAGCTCACCCCCTACGGCACAGAGAAAGACCCAGTACTTC
-	TRBV19	TRBD2	TRBJ2-3	CASSTGTSGSRGTDTQYF	TGTGCCAGTAGTACCGGGACTAGCGGGAGCCGAGGCACAGATACGCAGTATTTT
-	TRBV7-6	TRBD1	TRBJ1-1	CASSYRGWDTEAFF	TGTGCCAGCAGCTACAGGGGGTGGGACACTGAAGCTTTCTTT
-	TRBV6-2/TRBV6-3	TRBD2	TRBJ2-1	CASSYSIGTSSNEQFF	TGTGCCAGCAGTTACTCGATTGGGACTAGCAGCAATGAGCAGTTCTTC